This passage covers 14 T cell receptor beta chains from one sample sequenced in a study of blood T cell repertoires in COVID-19. Libraries were prepared by immunoSEQ multiplex PCR; TCRdb keeps only in-frame clonotypes and omits some of them. Here the sample spans 85,000 to 100,000 clones, 88% being singletons. Sequencing was carried out using peripheral blood. The receptors come from a man aged 50-59 years with COVID-19, enrolled during active disease.

CDR3 sequence reads: CASSWSLGGGETQYF. Written as DNA, the CDR3 is TGCGCCAGCAGCTGGAGCCTCGGGGGTGGGGAGACCCAGTACTTC. The chain carries TRBV5-1 and TRBJ2-5; a weak D match, TRBD2 (6 bases). The CDR3 extends over 15 amino acids. The ends were cut back, 3 bases at V and 5 bases at J, with 17 bases in the middle. Germline-derived CDR1 and CDR2 are SGHRS and YFSETQ. The variable domain in full, completed from reference TRBV5-1 and TRBJ2-5, reads KAGVTQTPRYLIKTRGQQVTLSCSPISGHRSVSWYQQTPGQGLQFLFEYFSETQRNKGNFPGRFSGRQFSNSRSEMNVSTLELGDSALYLCASSWSLGGGETQYFGPGTRLLVL.

The chain carries TRBV6-5 and TRBJ1-4; D might be TRBD1 (6 bases). The CDR3 spans 12 residues. Germline CDR1 reads MNHEY; CDR2 reads SVGAGI. Between the trimmed V and J ends, which lost 0 bases and 16 bases, there was a span of 12 bases. CDR3 bases: TGTGCCAGCAGTTACTCTGGGGGGGCCCAGTTTTTT. Protein: CASSYSGGAQFF.

This chain links TRBV7-2 with TRBJ1-5, with a tentative D call TRBD1 (5 bases). Trimming shortened V by 1 base and J by 5 bases, and 12 bases separated the two germline ends. The CDR3 extends over 15 amino acids. Germline lookup yields CDR1 SGHTA and CDR2 FQGNSA. The CDR3 DNA reads as TGTGCCAGCAGCTTAGTTTCAGGGTTACATCAGCCCCAGCATTTT. It translates to CASSLVSGLHQPQHF.

This chain connects TRBV30 to TRBJ2-2; D not resolved. CDR1 is GTSNPN and CDR2 is SVGIG in the germline V gene (reference sequence). The CDR3 has 11 amino acids. Trimming stripped 0 bases from V and 8 bases from J, with 4 bases between. This CDR3 reads CAWSVPGELFF. CDR3 in DNA: TGTGCCTGGAGTGTCCCTGGGGAGCTGTTTTTT.

The chain carries TRBV7-2 and TRBJ2-7, with 13 bases identical to TRBD2. V shed 5 bases, J shed 2 bases, and the junction held 6 bases outside the gene matches. This CDR3 is 16 amino acids long. CDR1 is SGHTA, CDR2 FQGNSA, per germline. CDR3 amino acids: CASSPTTSGGTYEQYF. CDR3 DNA: TGTGCCAGCAGCCCAACGACTAGCGGGGGGACCTACGAGCAGTACTTC.

CDR3 amino acids: CASRRMEGPQHF. Written as DNA, the CDR3 is TGTGCCAGCAGACGGATGGAGGGGCCCCAGCATTTT. This chain joins TRBV27 and TRBJ1-5; D gene uncertain. Germline CDR1 MNHEY, CDR2 SMNVEV (reference sequence). CDR3 length equals 12 residues. V lost 6 bases, J lost 9 bases, and 12 bases lay in between.

The chain is built from TRBV9 and TRBJ1-4; D gene unclear. The CDR3 is made up of 12 amino acids. The V end lost 5 bases, the J end lost 8 bases, and 10 bases lay between the germline ends. In germline, CDR1 is SGDLS, CDR2 YYNGEE. The CDR3 region has the DNA TGTGCCAGCAGATACGGGGAGGAAAAACTGTTTTTT. Its protein product is CASRYGEEKLFF.

The chain uses TRBV18 and TRBJ1-5; a possible D gene is TRBD1 (6 bases). Trimming pared 6 bases from V and 5 bases from J, leaving 14 bases between. The CDR3 is made up of 14 amino acids. From germline, CDR1 is KGHSH and CDR2 LQKENI. CDR3: CASSYGQTDQPQHF. DNA for the CDR3: TGTGCCAGCTCCTATGGACAGACGGATCAGCCCCAGCATTTT.

The genes are TRBV7-9 and TRBJ1-6; tentative D call: TRBD1 (5 bases). Germline assignment: CDR1 SEHNR and CDR2 FQNEAQ (reference sequence). This CDR3 comprises 18 residues. Trimming stripped 2 bases from V and 1 base from J, with 15 bases between. CDR3 coding DNA: TGTGCCAGCAGCTTAAGTCATACTGGGGGGTCCTATAATTCACCCCTCCACTTT. This translates into CASSLSHTGGSYNSPLHF. The complete variable domain, with remaining parts taken from reference TRBV7-9 and TRBJ1-6, reads DTGVSQNPRHKITKRGQNVTFRCDPISEHNRLYWYRQTLGQGPEFLTYFQNEAQLEKSRLLSDRFSAERPKGSFSTLEIQRTEQGDSAMYLCASSLSHTGGSYNSPLHFGNGTRLTVT.

V is TRBV19 and J is TRBJ2-7; D call uncertain. The CDR3 consists of 13 residues. The V end was cut by 5 bases, the J end by 6 bases, with 14 bases between. From germline, CDR1 is LNHDA and CDR2 SQIVND (reference sequence). CDR3 nucleotide sequence: TGTGCCAGTAGTTTGACACGTTCGTCCGAGCAGTACTTC. Translated, it gives CASSLTRSSEQYF. The full variable domain, completed using reference TRBV19 and TRBJ2-7, is DGGITQSPKYLFRKEGQNVTLSCEQNLNHDAMYWYRQDPGQGLRLIYYSQIVNDFQKGDIAEGYSVSREKKESFPLTVTSAQKNPTAFYLCASSLTRSSEQYFGPGTRLTVT.

V gene TRBV5-6 combines with J gene TRBJ2-7; weak D call: TRBD2 (6 bases). V was pared by 4 bases and J by 6 bases, with 14 bases between. CDR3 length equals 13 residues. Germline V gives CDR1 SGHDT, CDR2 YYEEEE. The CDR3 protein is CASSPVGRSEQYF. CDR3 DNA: TGTGCCAGCAGCCCGGTTGGGAGGTCCGAGCAGTACTTC.

This clone came up once. V gene TRBV3-1 (or the pseudogene TRBV3-2) combines with J gene TRBJ2-3, with D possibly TRBD1 on 5 matching bases. The V and J ends lost 1 base and 1 base respectively, with 15 bases between them. This CDR3 has 17 residues. Germline V lookup: CDR1 LGHDT, CDR2 YNNKEL (reference sequence). CDR3 in DNA: TGTGCCAGCAGCCAAGGGGGCGGTGGTGGCGGCACAGATACGCAGTATTTT. The encoded protein is CASSQGGGGGGTDTQYF.

The chain uses TRBV20-1 and TRBJ1-4; D possibly corresponds to TRBD1 (5 bases). V lost 3 bases, J lost 8 bases, and 16 bases lay in between. The CDR3 spans 14 residues. Germline V gene data show CDR1 as DFQATT and CDR2 as SNEGSKA (reference sequence). CDR3 region: CSASSGANTEKLFF. The CDR3 coding sequence is TGCAGTGCTAGTAGCGGGGCGAATACCGAAAAACTGTTTTTT.

The chain couples TRBV18 to TRBJ2-1; D gene uncertain. The CDR3 runs to 14 residues. Germline CDR1 is KGHSH and CDR2 is LQKENI. V was pared by 2 bases and J by 2 bases, with 7 bases between. CDR3 protein: CASSPTATYNEQFF. The CDR3 DNA sequence: TGTGCCAGCTCACCAACAGCCACCTACAATGAGCAGTTCTTC. Looking up the rest from reference TRBV18 and TRBJ2-1 gives the full variable domain: NAGVMQNPRHLVRRRGQEARLRCSPMKGHSHVYWYRQLPEEGLKFMVYLQKENIIDESGMPKERFSAEFPKEGPSILRIQQVVRGDSAAYFCASSPTATYNEQFFGPGTRLTVL.